One TCR beta chain is described in this entry. The antigen remains undetermined. This sample was included in a study of graft-versus-host responses after intestinal transplantation. TCRdb's table, derived via immunoSEQ multiplex PCR, lists solely in-frame clones and lacks some. The sample holds more than 95,000 clones; about 90% are singletons and the top ten take around 0.96%. The sequencing here drew on unstimulated CD4+ T cells sorted from spleen or lymph node cells, taken before intestinal transplant. The origin of this receptor is a human donor who received an intestinal transplant.

The CDR3 sequence: CASSYGTGMNEQFF. The CDR3 region has the DNA TGTGCCAGCAGTTACGGGACAGGGATGAATGAGCAGTTCTTC. The chain uses TRBV6-6 and TRBJ2-1; 9 bases agree with TRBD1. The germline V gene has CDR1 MNHNY and CDR2 SVGAGI (reference sequence). CDR3 length: 14 amino acids. V shed 2 bases, J shed 7 bases, and the junction held 3 bases outside the gene matches.